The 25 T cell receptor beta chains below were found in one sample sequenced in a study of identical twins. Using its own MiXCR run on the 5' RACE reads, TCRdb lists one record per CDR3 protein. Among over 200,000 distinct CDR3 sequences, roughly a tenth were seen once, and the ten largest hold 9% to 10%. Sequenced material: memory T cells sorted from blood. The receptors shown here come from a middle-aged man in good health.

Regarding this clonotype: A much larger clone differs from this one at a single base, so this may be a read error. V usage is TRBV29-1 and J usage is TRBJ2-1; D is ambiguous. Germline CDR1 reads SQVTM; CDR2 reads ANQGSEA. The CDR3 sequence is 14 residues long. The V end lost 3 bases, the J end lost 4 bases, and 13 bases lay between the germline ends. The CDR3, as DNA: TGCAGCGTTGATAGGGCCAGGCTGTACAATGAGCAGTTCTTC. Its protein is CSVDRARLYNEQFF.

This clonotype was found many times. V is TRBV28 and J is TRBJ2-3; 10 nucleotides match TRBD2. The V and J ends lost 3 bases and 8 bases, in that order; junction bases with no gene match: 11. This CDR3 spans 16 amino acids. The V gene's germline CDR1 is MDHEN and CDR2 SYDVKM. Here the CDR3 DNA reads TGTGCCAGCAGTTTTCGACCTAGCGGGAGTATGGGTACGCAGTATTTT. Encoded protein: CASSFRPSGSMGTQYF.

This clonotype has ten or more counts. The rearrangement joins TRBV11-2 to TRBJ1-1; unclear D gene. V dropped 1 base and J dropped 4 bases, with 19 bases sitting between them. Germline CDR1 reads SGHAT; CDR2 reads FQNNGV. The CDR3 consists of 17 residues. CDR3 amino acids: CASSLGVRASGSTEAFF. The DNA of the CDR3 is TGTGCCAGCAGCTTAGGGGTCCGAGCAAGCGGAAGCACTGAAGCTTTCTTT.

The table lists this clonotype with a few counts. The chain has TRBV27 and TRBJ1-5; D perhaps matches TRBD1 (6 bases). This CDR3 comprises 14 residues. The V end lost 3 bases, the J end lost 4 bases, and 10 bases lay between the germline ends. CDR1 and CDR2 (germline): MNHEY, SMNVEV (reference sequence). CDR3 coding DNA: TGTGCCAGCAGTTTTTCAGGGGCGAATCAGCCCCAGCATTTT. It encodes CASSFSGANQPQHF.

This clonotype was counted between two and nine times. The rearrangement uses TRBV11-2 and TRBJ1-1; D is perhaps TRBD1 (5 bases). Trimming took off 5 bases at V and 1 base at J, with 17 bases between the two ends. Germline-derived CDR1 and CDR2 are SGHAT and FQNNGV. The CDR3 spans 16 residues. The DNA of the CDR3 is TGTGCCAGCAGCCACCGATTAGGGAGGGGGAACACTGAAGCTTTCTTT. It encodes CASSHRLGRGNTEAFF.

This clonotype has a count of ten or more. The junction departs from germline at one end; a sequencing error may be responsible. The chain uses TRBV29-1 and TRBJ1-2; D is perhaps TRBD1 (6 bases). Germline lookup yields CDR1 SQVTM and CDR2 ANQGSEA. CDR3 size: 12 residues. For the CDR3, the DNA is TGCAGCGTTAACAGGGCCAACTATGGCTATACCTTC. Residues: CSVNRANYGYTF. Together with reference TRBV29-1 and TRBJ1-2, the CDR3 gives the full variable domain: SAVISQKPSRDICQRGTSLTIQCQVDSQVTMMFWYRQQPGQSLTLIATANQGSEATYESGFVIDKFPISRPNLTFSTLTVSNMSPEDSSIYLCSVNRANYGYTFGSGTRLTVV.

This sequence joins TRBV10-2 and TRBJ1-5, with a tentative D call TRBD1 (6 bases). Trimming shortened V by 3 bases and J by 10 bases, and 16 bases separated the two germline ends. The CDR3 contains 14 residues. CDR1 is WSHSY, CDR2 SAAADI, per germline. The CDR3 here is CASSDWTELSPQHF. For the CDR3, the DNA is TGCGCCAGCAGTGACTGGACAGAACTATCACCCCAGCATTTT.

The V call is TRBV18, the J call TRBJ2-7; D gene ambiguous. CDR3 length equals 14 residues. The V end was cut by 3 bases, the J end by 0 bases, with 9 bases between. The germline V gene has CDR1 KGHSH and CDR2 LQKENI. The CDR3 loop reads CASSPVQTSYEQYF. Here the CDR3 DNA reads TGTGCCAGCTCACCTGTACAGACCTCCTACGAGCAGTACTTC.

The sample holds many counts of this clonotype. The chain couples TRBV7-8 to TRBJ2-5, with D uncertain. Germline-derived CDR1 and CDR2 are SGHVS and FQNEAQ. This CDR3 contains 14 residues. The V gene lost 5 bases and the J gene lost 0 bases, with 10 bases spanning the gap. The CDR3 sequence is CASSPGPYQETQYF. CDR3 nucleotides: TGTGCCAGCAGCCCAGGACCGTACCAAGAGACCCAGTACTTC.

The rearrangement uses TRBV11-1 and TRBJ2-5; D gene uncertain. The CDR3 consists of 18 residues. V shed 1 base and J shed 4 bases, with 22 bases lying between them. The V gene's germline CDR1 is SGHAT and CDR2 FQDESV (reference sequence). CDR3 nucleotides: TGTGCCAGCAGCTTAGTTGAGCGCGAGAGGATACGACGAGAGACCCAGTACTTC. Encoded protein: CASSLVERERIRRETQYF.

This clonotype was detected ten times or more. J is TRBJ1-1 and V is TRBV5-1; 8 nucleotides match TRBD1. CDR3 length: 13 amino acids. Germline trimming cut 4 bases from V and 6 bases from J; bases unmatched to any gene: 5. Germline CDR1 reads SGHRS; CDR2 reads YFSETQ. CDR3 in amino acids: CASSKDRVAEAFF. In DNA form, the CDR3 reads TGCGCCAGCAGCAAGGACAGGGTGGCTGAAGCTTTCTTT. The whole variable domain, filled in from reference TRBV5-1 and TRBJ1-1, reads KAGVTQTPRYLIKTRGQQVTLSCSPISGHRSVSWYQQTPGQGLQFLFEYFSETQRNKGNFPGRFSGRQFSNSRSEMNVSTLELGDSALYLCASSKDRVAEAFFGQGTRLTVV.

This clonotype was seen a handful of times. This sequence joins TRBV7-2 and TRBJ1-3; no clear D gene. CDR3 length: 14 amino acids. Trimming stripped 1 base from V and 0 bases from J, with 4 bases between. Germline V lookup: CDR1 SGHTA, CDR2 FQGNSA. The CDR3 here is CASSLVGSGNTIYF. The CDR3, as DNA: TGTGCCAGCAGCTTAGTAGGCTCTGGAAACACCATATATTTT.

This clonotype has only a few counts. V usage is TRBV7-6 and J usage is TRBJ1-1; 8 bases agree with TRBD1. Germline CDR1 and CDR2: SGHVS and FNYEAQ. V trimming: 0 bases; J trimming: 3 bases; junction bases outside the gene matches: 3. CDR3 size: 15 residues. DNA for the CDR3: TGTGCCAGCAGCTTAGCGCAGGGGGCGGACACTGAAGCTTTCTTT. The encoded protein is CASSLAQGADTEAFF.

CDR3 amino acids: CASSPSRAQNTEAFF. CDR3 DNA sequence: TGTGCCAGCAGCCCTAGCCGGGCCCAGAACACTGAAGCTTTCTTT. J is TRBJ1-1 and V is TRBV7-2; no firm D call. From germline, CDR1 is SGHTA and CDR2 FQGNSA. The V and J ends lost 5 bases and 1 base respectively, with 14 bases between them. The CDR3 sequence is 15 residues long.

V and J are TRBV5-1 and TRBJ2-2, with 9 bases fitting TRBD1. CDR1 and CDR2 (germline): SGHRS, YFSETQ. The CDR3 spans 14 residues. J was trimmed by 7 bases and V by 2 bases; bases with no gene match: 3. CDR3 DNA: TGCGCCAGCAGCTTTGGGACAGGGTTCGGGGAGCTGTTTTTT. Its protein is CASSFGTGFGELFF.

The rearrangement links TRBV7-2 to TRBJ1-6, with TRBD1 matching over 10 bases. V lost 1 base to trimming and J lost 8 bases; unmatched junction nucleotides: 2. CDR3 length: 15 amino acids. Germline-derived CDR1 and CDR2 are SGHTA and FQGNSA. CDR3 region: CASSLVGTGDSPLHF. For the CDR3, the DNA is TGTGCCAGCAGCTTAGTTGGGACAGGGGATTCACCCCTCCACTTT.

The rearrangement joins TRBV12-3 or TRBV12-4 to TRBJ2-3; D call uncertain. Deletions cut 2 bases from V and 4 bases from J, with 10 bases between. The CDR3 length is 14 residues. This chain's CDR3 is CASSLSSSADTQYF. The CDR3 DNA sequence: TGTGCCAGCAGTTTAAGTTCGAGCGCAGATACGCAGTATTTT.

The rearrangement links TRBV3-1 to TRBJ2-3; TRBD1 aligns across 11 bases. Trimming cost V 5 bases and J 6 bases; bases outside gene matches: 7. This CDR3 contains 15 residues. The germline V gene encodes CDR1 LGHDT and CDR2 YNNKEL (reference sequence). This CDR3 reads CASSKRTGGADTQYF. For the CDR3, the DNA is TGTGCCAGCAGCAAAAGGACAGGGGGCGCGGATACGCAGTATTTT.

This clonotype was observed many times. As DNA, the CDR3 is TGCAGTGCAACGGAACAGGGTCGCCGTGATTCACCCCTCCACTTT. It translates to CSATEQGRRDSPLHF. The chain couples TRBV20-1 to TRBJ1-6, with D perhaps matching TRBD1 (6 bases). Trimming took 6 bases from V and 8 from J, leaving 20 bases between them. This CDR3 spans 15 amino acids. CDR1 is DFQATT and CDR2 is SNEGSKA in the germline V gene (reference sequence).

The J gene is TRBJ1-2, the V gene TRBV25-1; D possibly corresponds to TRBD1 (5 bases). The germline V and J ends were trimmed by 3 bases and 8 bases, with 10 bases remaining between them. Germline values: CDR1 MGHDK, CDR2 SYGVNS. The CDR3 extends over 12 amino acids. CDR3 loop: CASSETVGGYTF. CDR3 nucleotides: TGTGCCAGCAGTGAGACAGTGGGGGGCTACACCTTC.

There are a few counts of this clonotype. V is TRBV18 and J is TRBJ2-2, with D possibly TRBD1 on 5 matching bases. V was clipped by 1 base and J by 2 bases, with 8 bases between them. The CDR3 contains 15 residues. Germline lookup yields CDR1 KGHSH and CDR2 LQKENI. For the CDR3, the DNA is TGTGCCAGCTCACCACAGTGGACAAACACCGGGGAGCTGTTTTTT. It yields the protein CASSPQWTNTGELFF.

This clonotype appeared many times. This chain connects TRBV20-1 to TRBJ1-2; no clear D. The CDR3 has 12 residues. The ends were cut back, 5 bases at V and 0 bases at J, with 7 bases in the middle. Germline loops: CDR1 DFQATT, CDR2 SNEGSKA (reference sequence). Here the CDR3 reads CSAPPPNYGYTF. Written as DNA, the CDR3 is TGCAGTGCTCCACCTCCTAACTATGGCTACACCTTC.

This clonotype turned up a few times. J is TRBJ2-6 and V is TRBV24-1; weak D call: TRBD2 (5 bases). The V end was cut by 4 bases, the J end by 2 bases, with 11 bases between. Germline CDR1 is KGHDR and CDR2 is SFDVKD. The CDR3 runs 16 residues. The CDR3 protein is CATSDPQRAGANVLTF. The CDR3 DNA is TGTGCCACCAGTGACCCACAGAGGGCTGGGGCCAACGTCCTGACTTTC.

CDR3 bases: TGTGCCAGCAGGAAGCCGGGACTAGCGGACAATGAGCAGTTCTTC. Translating it yields CASRKPGLADNEQFF. V is TRBV6-1 and J is TRBJ2-1, with 11 bases identical to TRBD2. Germline trimming cut 6 bases from V and 5 bases from J; bases unmatched to any gene: 6. The CDR3 is 15 residues long. The germline CDR1 and CDR2 sequences are MNHNS and SASEGT.

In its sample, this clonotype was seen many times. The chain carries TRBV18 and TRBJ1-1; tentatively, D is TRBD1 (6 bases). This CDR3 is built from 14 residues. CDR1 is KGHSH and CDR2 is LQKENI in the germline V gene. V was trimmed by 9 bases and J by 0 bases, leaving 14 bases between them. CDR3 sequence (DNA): TGTGCCAGTTCCTACGGGGACATGAACACTGAAGCTTTCTTT. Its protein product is CASSYGDMNTEAFF.